Following are 13 T cell receptor beta chains from one sample sequenced in a study of beta chain features in type 1 diabetes. The investigators reverse transcribed all of the isolated RNA, so they sequenced expressed TCRB transcripts. Sequenced by immunoSEQ multiplex PCR; TCRdb stores in-frame clones only, minus some. Of about 620,000 clones listed, roughly 16% are singletons. The specimen sequenced was naive CD4+ T cells from blood. The source of these receptors is a man aged 18 to 35 in good health.

The rearrangement uses TRBV7-8 and TRBJ2-7; TRBD2 is a possible D gene (5 bases). CDR3 length: 15 residues. CDR1 is SGHVS, CDR2 FQNEAQ, per germline. V lost 1 base to trimming and J lost 3 bases, with 13 bases between them. The CDR3 here is CASSLVGRPSYEQYF. Written as DNA, the CDR3 is TGTGCCAGCAGCTTAGTTGGGAGACCGAGCTACGAGCAGTACTTC.

This chain joins TRBV4-3 and TRBJ2-3, with D possibly being TRBD2 (7 bases). Trimming removed 0 bases at V and 2 bases at J, with 12 bases between. Germline CDR1 and CDR2: LGHNA and YSLEER. This CDR3 is 16 amino acids long. The CDR3: CASSQDRGANTDTQYF. As DNA, the CDR3 is TGCGCCAGCAGCCAAGATCGGGGGGCGAACACAGATACGCAGTATTTT.

Comment on this clone: Distinct nucleotide sequences in the sample also encode this CDR3. In DNA, the CDR3 is TGTGCCAGCAGCTTGTCCGGGGGGCAAGAGACCCAGTACTTC. Amino acid sequence: CASSLSGGQETQYF. V is TRBV7-2 and J is TRBJ2-5, with TRBD2 matching over 7 bases. The CDR3 consists of 14 residues. Trimming cost V 3 bases and J 2 bases; bases outside gene matches: 3. CDR1 is SGHTA, CDR2 FQGNSA, per germline.

This clone was found a few times. For the CDR3, the DNA is TGTGCCAGCAGCGTAGGGGGAGCTGGCGGTGAGCAGTTCTTC. Translation gives CASSVGGAGGEQFF. The chain joins TRBV9 to TRBJ2-1; maybe TRBD2 (5 bases). V lost 0 bases to trimming and J lost 9 bases, with 13 bases between them. The CDR3 spans 14 residues. Germline CDR1 and CDR2: SGDLS and YYNGEE. The whole variable domain, remainder taken from reference TRBV9 and TRBJ2-1, is DSGVTQTPKHLITATGQRVTLRCSPRSGDLSVYWYQQSLDQGLQFLIQYYNGEERAKGNILERFSAQQFPDLHSELNLSSLELGDSALYFCASSVGGAGGEQFFGPGTRLTVL.

The chain uses TRBV28 and TRBJ1-2; a weak D match, TRBD1 (6 bases). Germline CDR1 MDHEN, CDR2 SYDVKM. This CDR3 spans 13 amino acids. Trimming removed 5 bases at V and 7 bases at J, with 14 bases between. The CDR3 spells CASSGDRWGGYTF. The CDR3 region has the DNA TGTGCCAGCAGTGGAGACAGGTGGGGTGGCTACACCTTC.

The chain links TRBV6-5 to TRBJ1-1, with D hard to call. The CDR3 runs 15 residues. Trimming stripped 6 bases from V and 1 base from J, with 15 bases between. Per the germline V gene, CDR1 is MNHEY and CDR2 is SVGAGI. The CDR3 here is CASSRRLTANTEAFF. The CDR3 DNA sequence: TGTGCCAGCAGCCGCCGACTTACAGCGAACACTGAAGCTTTCTTT.

The rearrangement links TRBV14 to TRBJ2-7; 9 bases line up with TRBD1. In germline, CDR1 is SGHDN, CDR2 FVKESK. The CDR3 is made up of 19 amino acids. With 4 bases clipped from V and 1 base from J, the junction kept 17 bases outside the gene matches. In nucleotides, the CDR3 is TGTGCCAGCAGCCGAACGTCCGGGACAGGGATCCTAAATTCCTACGAGCAGTACTTC. Its translation: CASSRTSGTGILNSYEQYF.

The chain is built from TRBV29-1 and TRBJ2-3; 9 positions agree with TRBD2. The CDR3 covers 14 residues. Trimming removed 4 bases from V and 1 base from J; junction bases left unmatched: 3. Germline CDR1 is SQVTM and CDR2 is ANQGSEA. The CDR3 DNA reads as TGCAGCGTTGGCCAGCGGGGGGGCACAGATACGCAGTATTTT. As protein: CSVGQRGGTDTQYF.

The chain uses TRBV4-3 and TRBJ1-2; unclear D gene. Per the germline V gene, CDR1 is LGHNA and CDR2 is YSLEER. The CDR3 consists of 15 residues. Trimming removed 0 bases at V and 4 bases at J, with 12 bases between. CDR3 loop: CASSQEARRGYGYTF. DNA for the CDR3: TGCGCCAGCAGCCAAGAGGCGCGTCGTGGCTATGGCTACACCTTC.

This clone occurred a few times. This chain links TRBV27 with TRBJ1-2; D is possibly TRBD1 (5 bases). From germline, CDR1 is MNHEY and CDR2 SMNVEV (reference sequence). Trimming pared 4 bases from V and 4 bases from J, leaving 10 bases between. This CDR3 is 13 amino acids long. The CDR3: CASSYDRLYGYTF. The CDR3 DNA sequence: TGTGCCAGCAGTTATGACAGACTCTATGGCTACACCTTC.

Remarks on this clone: The sample holds other DNA sequences that translate to the same CDR3. The chain recombines TRBV9 with TRBJ1-6; D call uncertain. The germline V gene encodes CDR1 SGDLS and CDR2 YYNGEE. Trimming stripped 3 bases from V and 3 bases from J, with 10 bases between. The CDR3 consists of 15 residues. CDR3 nucleotide sequence: TGTGCCAGCAGCGGGAGGGATCTCTATAATTCACCCCTCCACTTT. Protein sequence: CASSGRDLYNSPLHF.

This clone was seen a handful of times. This rearrangement joins TRBV19 to TRBJ2-5; 11 bases are a match to TRBD2. The CDR3 has 14 residues. CDR1 and CDR2 (germline): LNHDA, SQIVND (reference sequence). The J segment lost 3 bases and the V segment lost 6 bases, leaving 3 bases of the junction unmatched. The CDR3 reads CASSTSGSKETQYF. The CDR3 nucleotides read TGTGCCAGTAGCACTAGCGGGAGTAAAGAGACCCAGTACTTC.

With respect to this clone: The same CDR3 can be traced to other DNA sequences in this sample. The chain employs TRBV7-9 and TRBJ1-5; D remains ambiguous. CDR3 length: 13 amino acids. V was pared by 2 bases and J by 3 bases, with 5 bases between. Germline V gene lookup returns CDR1 SEHNR and CDR2 FQNEAQ (reference sequence). The CDR3 sequence is CASSLLDNQPQHF. The CDR3 DNA sequence: TGTGCCAGCAGCTTACTAGACAATCAGCCCCAGCATTTT.